The entry below gives a single T cell receptor (beta chain) sequence along with its context. This sample was taken from a study of blood T cell repertoires in COVID-19. Study context: Samples taken during acute and convalescent COVID-19 were collected in the United States, Italy and Spain.

Original processing methods: Reference gene primer amplification gave estimated nucleated cell counts. TCRdb's table, derived via immunoSEQ multiplex PCR, lists solely in-frame clones and lacks some. That table gives V, J and clone size, and the DNA gave D and trimming. Here the sample spans around 100,000 clones, about nine tenths being singletons. This CDR3 has 14 amino acids. The germline CDR1 and CDR2 sequences are LNHDA and SQIVND (reference sequence). The ends lost 5 bases at V and 4 bases at J; junction bases unmatched: 3. The genes are TRBV19 and TRBJ2-7, with 12 bases identical to TRBD1. Material: peripheral blood. The origin of this receptor is a middle-aged man with acute or convalescent COVID-19. The CDR3 bases are TGTGCCAGTAGTGGGACAGGGGGCAAGTACGAGCAGTACTTC. Translating gives CASSGTGGKYEQYF.